What follows is one TCR beta chain and its context. Its antigen is undetermined. The sample belongs to a study of cytomegalovirus exposure and HLA in healthy donors. Primers: 60 Vbeta forward and 13 Jbeta reverse. The data were produced by immunoSEQ multiplex PCR, yet TCRdb's version contains in-frame clones alone and is incomplete. With fewer than 85,000 clones in the sample, the ten largest clones hold 3.8%. General study results and limits: The study designated around 150 TCR beta chains cytomegalovirus-associated. Reportedly, TCR beta sequences accurately predicted HLA-A and HLA-B alleles in most subjects.

The CDR3 sequence is 13 residues long. Trimming shortened V by 6 bases and J by 5 bases, and 11 bases separated the two germline ends. Germline-derived CDR1 and CDR2 are KGHSH and LQKENI. The chain joins TRBV18 to TRBJ2-1, with D uncertain. Material for sequencing was PBMCs. The TCR was taken from a female donor in good health and CMV-seropositive. The CDR3 loop reads CASSQGRDNEQFF. CDR3 sequence (DNA): TGTGCCAGCTCTCAAGGCCGGGACAATGAGCAGTTCTTC.